These 29 T cell receptor beta chains share one sample of origin, sequenced in a study of beta chain features in type 1 diabetes. Every isolated RNA sample was fully reverse transcribed, so sequencing captured expressed TCRB transcripts. Clones were sequenced by immunoSEQ multiplex PCR, and TCRdb holds only the in-frame ones, with some missing. The sample lists approximately 340,000 clones, over 13% seen once, with under 0.02% in the top ten. The specimen sequenced was naive CD4+ T cells from blood. These receptors were obtained from a woman aged 18-29 years in good health.

This clone appeared a few times. The chain has TRBV18 and TRBJ1-5; D is possibly TRBD1 (5 bases). The germline V gene encodes CDR1 KGHSH and CDR2 LQKENI. There are 16 residues in the CDR3. V was clipped by 2 bases and J by 2 bases, with 13 bases between them. The CDR3 region is CASSPSWSGGNQPQHF. The CDR3 nucleotides read TGTGCCAGCTCACCATCCTGGTCGGGGGGCAATCAGCCCCAGCATTTT.

The rearrangement links TRBV15 to TRBJ2-3; 9 bases agree with TRBD2. CDR3 size: 20 residues. The germline CDR1 and CDR2 sequences are LNHNV and YYDKDF (reference sequence). Unmatched junction bases numbered 24, after V lost 3 bases and J lost 8 bases. The CDR3, as DNA: TGTGCCACCAGCAGGCCGCCGCTAGCGGGAAAGTTACTCCTTGGTGGTACGCAGTATTTT. Its translation: CATSRPPLAGKLLLGGTQYF.

The chain employs TRBV5-6 and TRBJ1-2; 7 nucleotides line up with TRBD1. Germline-derived CDR1 and CDR2 are SGHDT and YYEEEE. Unmatched junction bases numbered 7, after V lost 3 bases and J lost 2 bases. The CDR3 consists of 15 residues. CDR3 nucleotide sequence: TGTGCCAGCAGCTCAGGACAGGCACCAAACTATGGCTACACCTTC. Translation gives CASSSGQAPNYGYTF. The variable domain in full, with the rest retrieved from reference TRBV5-6 and TRBJ1-2, is DAGVTQSPTHLIKTRGQQVTLRCSPKSGHDTVSWYQQALGQGPQFIFQYYEEEERQRGNFPDRFSGHQFPNYSSELNVNALLLGDSALYLCASSSGQAPNYGYTFGSGTRLTVV.

This chain connects TRBV5-6 to TRBJ2-1, with a possible D match to TRBD1 (5 bases). The length of the CDR3 is 15 residues. V was shortened by 6 bases and J by 7 bases, with 20 bases between the two germline ends. The germline V gene encodes CDR1 SGHDT and CDR2 YYEEEE. CDR3 nucleotides: TGTGCCAGCACCCTAACGGACCTCCCAGGGAATGAGCAGTTCTTC. This codes for CASTLTDLPGNEQFF. Full variable domain (remainder filled in from reference TRBV5-6 and TRBJ2-1): DAGVTQSPTHLIKTRGQQVTLRCSPKSGHDTVSWYQQALGQGPQFIFQYYEEEERQRGNFPDRFSGHQFPNYSSELNVNALLLGDSALYLCASTLTDLPGNEQFFGPGTRLTVL.

This clone has only a few counts. This chain joins TRBV7-2 and TRBJ2-7; 10 bases are shared with TRBD1. The CDR3 totals 15 residues. J gave up 3 bases and V 3 bases, and 5 bases lay outside the gene matches. CDR1 is SGHTA, CDR2 FQGNSA, per germline. CDR3 loop: CASSLSTGGGYEQYF. DNA of the CDR3: TGTGCCAGCAGCTTGTCGACAGGGGGCGGCTACGAGCAGTACTTC.

CDR3 sequence (DNA): TGTGCCAGCAGATCAGCGGGACGCTCCTACGAGCAGTACTTC. Its translation: CASRSAGRSYEQYF. The chain combines TRBV13 with TRBJ2-7; the match to TRBD2 covers 7 bases. V shed 6 bases and J 0 bases; nucleotides not matched to a gene: 5. Germline lookup yields CDR1 PRHDT and CDR2 FYEKMQ (reference sequence). This CDR3 is 14 amino acids long.

The chain employs TRBV18 and TRBJ1-2; the match to TRBD1 covers 7 bases. The length of the CDR3 is 15 residues. Germline V lookup: CDR1 KGHSH, CDR2 LQKENI. V gave up 5 bases and J gave up 6 bases; unmatched junction bases: 12. CDR3 DNA: TGTGCCAGCTCAGCGTCCCACCACAGGGGCAATGGCTACACCTTC. Protein: CASSASHHRGNGYTF.

This clone appeared a few times. The J gene is TRBJ2-3, the V gene TRBV7-2; no clear D gene. The germline V gene encodes CDR1 SGHTA and CDR2 FQGNSA. The V end was cut by 1 base, the J end by 0 bases, with 5 bases between. The CDR3 has 14 amino acids. CDR3 sequence reads: CASSLGPSTDTQYF. The DNA of the CDR3 is TGTGCCAGCAGCTTAGGTCCAAGCACAGATACGCAGTATTTT.

In this sample, this clone turned up a few times. This chain links TRBV18 with TRBJ2-7, with D possibly TRBD2 on 5 matching bases. The CDR3 length is 15 residues. V shed 0 bases and J shed 6 bases, with 15 bases lying between them. CDR1 and CDR2 (germline): KGHSH, LQKENI. The CDR3 DNA reads TGTGCCAGCTCACCACCTGGAGGCCCTTCTGGCGAGCAGTACTTC. It is translated as CASSPPGGPSGEQYF.

The rearrangement joins TRBV9 to TRBJ2-7; 8 nucleotides align to TRBD2. This CDR3 region has 15 residues. Germline lookup yields CDR1 SGDLS and CDR2 YYNGEE. Germline trimming cut 0 bases from V and 1 base from J; bases unmatched to any gene: 3. The CDR3 DNA is TGTGCCAGCAGCGTAGGAGCTAGCGGGTCCTACGAGCAGTACTTC. It specifies CASSVGASGSYEQYF.

V and J are TRBV11-3 and TRBJ2-3; TRBD2 matches 7 bases. The CDR3 sequence is 15 residues long. Trimming took 3 bases from V and 7 from J; bases not matched to a gene: 10. The germline V gene encodes CDR1 SGHNT and CDR2 YENEEA. In nucleotides, the CDR3 is TGTGCCAGCAGCTTCACCGCGGGAGTGGGAAATACGCAGTATTTT. Amino acid sequence: CASSFTAGVGNTQYF.

This chain joins TRBV20-1 and TRBJ2-7; no definite D call. V gave up 0 bases and J gave up 11 bases, with 11 bases separating them. The CDR3 sequence is 11 residues long. The germline gives CDR1 DFQATT, CDR2 SNEGSKA (reference sequence). The CDR3 sequence is CSARDRTVEYF. CDR3 sequence (DNA): TGCAGTGCTAGAGATCGTACAGTTGAGTACTTC.

A few counts support this clone. V gene TRBV7-9 combines with J gene TRBJ1-5; 9 nucleotides align to TRBD1. The ends lost 6 bases at V and 1 base at J; junction bases unmatched: 13. Germline V gene lookup returns CDR1 SEHNR and CDR2 FQNEAQ (reference sequence). The CDR3 spans 18 residues. CDR3 protein: CASSFGTGLIASNQPQHF. CDR3 nucleotides: TGTGCCAGCAGTTTCGGGACAGGGCTTATAGCAAGCAATCAGCCCCAGCATTTT.

The chain is built from TRBV5-1 and TRBJ2-4, with a tentative D call TRBD1 (6 bases). Trimming left V 1 base short and J 8 bases short, with 10 bases between. This CDR3 is built from 13 residues. Germline CDR1 and CDR2: SGHRS and YFSETQ. This CDR3 is CASSLSTGYIQYF. Here the CDR3 DNA reads TGCGCCAGCAGCTTGTCAACAGGGTACATTCAGTACTTC.

V and J are TRBV30 and TRBJ1-5; the D gene is possibly TRBD1 (5 bases). CDR3 length: 15 amino acids. CDR1 is GTSNPN, CDR2 SVGIG, per germline (reference sequence). The V end lost 1 base, the J end lost 3 bases, and 13 bases lay between the germline ends. The CDR3 spells CAWSALTGYNQPQHF. For the CDR3, the DNA is TGTGCCTGGAGTGCCCTTACAGGATACAATCAGCCCCAGCATTTT.

The chain has TRBV2 and TRBJ1-5, with 7 positions matching TRBD1. V was pared by 5 bases and J by 2 bases, with 9 bases of the junction left unmatched. This CDR3 region has 16 residues. Germline CDR1 SNHLY, CDR2 FYNNEI. CDR3 DNA sequence: TGTGCCAGCAGTCGACAGGGCCGGATAGGCAATCAGCCCCAGCATTTT. Protein: CASSRQGRIGNQPQHF.

The rearrangement links TRBV27 to TRBJ2-1; 13 nucleotides line up with TRBD2. Germline V lookup: CDR1 MNHEY, CDR2 SMNVEV (reference sequence). The length of the CDR3 is 15 residues. J gave up 7 bases and V 6 bases, and 6 bases lay outside the gene matches. CDR3 bases: TGTGCCAGCAGACTAGCGGGAGGGCCGAGGAATGAGCAGTTCTTC. This translates into CASRLAGGPRNEQFF.

The chain links TRBV29-1 to TRBJ2-7, with TRBD2 matching over 8 bases. Germline V lookup: CDR1 SQVTM, CDR2 ANQGSEA. The CDR3 sequence is 16 residues long. The V and J ends lost 5 bases and 6 bases, in that order; junction bases with no gene match: 18. The CDR3 DNA reads TGCAGCGTTCTAAGGTCGAGTGGAGCGGGAGCGTCCGAGCAGTACTTC. Residues: CSVLRSSGAGASEQYF.

The chain employs TRBV7-9 and TRBJ1-2, with 7 positions matching TRBD1. Trimming at V came to 1 base and at J to 3 bases, leaving 5 bases not matched to a gene. Germline CDR1 reads SEHNR; CDR2 reads FQNEAQ (reference sequence). The CDR3 is 15 amino acids. The CDR3: CASSLGQGSHYGYTF. The DNA for the CDR3 is TGTGCCAGCAGCTTAGGACAGGGCTCGCACTATGGCTACACCTTC.

A note on this clone: The same CDR3 can be traced to other DNA sequences in this sample. V usage is TRBV7-9 and J usage is TRBJ2-2, with 11 bases fitting TRBD2. V was clipped by 3 bases and J by 1 base; unmatched bases: 1. The CDR3 is made up of 16 amino acids. Germline V gene data show CDR1 as SEHNR and CDR2 as FQNEAQ (reference sequence). The CDR3 DNA is TGTGCCAGCAGCTTGGGACTAGCGGAGAACACCGGGGAGCTGTTTTTT. Translated: CASSLGLAENTGELFF.

The chain couples TRBV4-2 to TRBJ2-7, with TRBD2 as a possible D gene (5 bases). Trimming stripped 0 bases from V and 2 bases from J, with 11 bases between. The CDR3 contains 15 residues. From germline, CDR1 is LGHNA and CDR2 YNFKEQ. The CDR3 protein is CASSQDPQTTYEQYF. The CDR3 DNA reads as TGTGCCAGCAGCCAAGATCCCCAGACTACCTACGAGCAGTACTTC.

This chain connects TRBV30 to TRBJ2-3; no reliable D call. The V gene's germline CDR1 is GTSNPN and CDR2 SVGIG (reference sequence). V shed 4 bases and J shed 2 bases, with 7 bases lying between them. The CDR3 runs 12 residues. As DNA, the CDR3 is TGTGCCTGGACTCTACTCACAGATACGCAGTATTTT. Protein product: CAWTLLTDTQYF.

J is TRBJ2-1 and V is TRBV5-1; weak D call: TRBD1 (5 bases). The germline gives CDR1 SGHRS, CDR2 YFSETQ. The CDR3 consists of 17 residues. Trimming stripped 1 base from V and 5 bases from J, with 19 bases between. The CDR3 sequence: CASSLWAAREINNEQFF. DNA of the CDR3: TGCGCCAGCAGCTTGTGGGCCGCCAGGGAAATTAACAATGAGCAGTTCTTC. The complete variable domain, with remaining parts taken from reference TRBV5-1 and TRBJ2-1, reads KAGVTQTPRYLIKTRGQQVTLSCSPISGHRSVSWYQQTPGQGLQFLFEYFSETQRNKGNFPGRFSGRQFSNSRSEMNVSTLELGDSALYLCASSLWAAREINNEQFFGPGTRLTVL.

This clone was seen a handful of times. V gene TRBV7-6 combines with J gene TRBJ2-7; weak D call: TRBD1 (6 bases). In germline, CDR1 is SGHVS, CDR2 FNYEAQ. The CDR3 extends over 16 amino acids. Trimming removed 0 bases from V and 1 base from J, with 13 bases in between. CDR3 residues: CASSLAQLGQSYEQYF. The CDR3 nucleotides read TGTGCCAGCAGCTTAGCGCAATTAGGACAGTCCTACGAGCAGTACTTC.

The gene calls are TRBV14 and TRBJ2-1; TRBD2 matches 11 bases. Germline V gene data show CDR1 as SGHDN and CDR2 as FVKESK. The CDR3 contains 16 residues. Trimming at V came to 1 base and at J to 5 bases, leaving 4 bases not matched to a gene. The CDR3 reads CASSQVRLAGNNEQFF. CDR3 DNA sequence: TGTGCCAGCAGCCAAGTTCGACTAGCGGGGAACAATGAGCAGTTCTTC.

This chain connects TRBV9 to TRBJ1-2; no definite D call. Germline V gene lookup returns CDR1 SGDLS and CDR2 YYNGEE. This CDR3 comprises 14 residues. Trimming took 2 bases from V and 2 from J, leaving 10 bases between them. Here the CDR3 DNA reads TGTGCCAGCAGCGTGGGCAGGTTAAACTATGGCTACACCTTC. It is translated as CASSVGRLNYGYTF.

The chain uses TRBV11-1 and TRBJ2-7; TRBD1 might be the D (6 bases). The V gene's germline CDR1 is SGHAT and CDR2 FQDESV (reference sequence). V gave up 5 bases and J gave up 12 bases, with 17 bases separating them. The CDR3 spans 12 residues. Here the CDR3 reads CASSPGQPTRYF. CDR3 DNA sequence: TGTGCCAGCAGCCCAGGACAGCCGACGCGGTACTTC.

The chain's CDR3 is CASSGNGQAGELFF. The CDR3 coding sequence is TGTGCCAGCAGTGGTAATGGACAGGCCGGGGAGCTGTTTTTT. This sequence joins TRBV2 and TRBJ2-2, with 7 bases matching TRBD1. V gave up 4 bases and J gave up 6 bases; unmatched junction bases: 5. Per germline, CDR1 SNHLY and CDR2 FYNNEI. The CDR3 contains 14 residues.

The chain carries TRBV7-9 and TRBJ1-5, with 7 bases fitting TRBD1. This CDR3 has 18 amino acids. V was clipped by 6 bases and J by 0 bases; unmatched bases: 14. Germline V CDR1 and CDR2: SEHNR, FQNEAQ (reference sequence). CDR3: CASSSSQGPIYSNQPQHF. Here the CDR3 DNA reads TGTGCCAGCAGTTCATCACAGGGGCCGATATATAGCAATCAGCCCCAGCATTTT. Full variable domain (remainder filled in from reference TRBV7-9 and TRBJ1-5): DTGVSQNPRHKITKRGQNVTFRCDPISEHNRLYWYRQTLGQGPEFLTYFQNEAQLEKSRLLSDRFSAERPKGSFSTLEIQRTEQGDSAMYLCASSSSQGPIYSNQPQHFGDGTRLSIL.